Listed below are T cell receptor beta chains from one sample, sequenced in a study of metastatic and nonmetastatic thyroid tumors. TCRdb re-called clones from the PCR reads using MiXCR. The sample has about 40,000 clones; roughly an eighth are singletons. The sequenced material came from blood. These receptors originate from a female donor with papillary thyroid cancer or a benign thyroid nodule (not recorded which). Some clones in this sample may be carry-over from other donors' samples. Both conserved end residues are part of each CDR3. The D gene is left open where the match is weak. Size is omitted from some rows. Given values are once, few, many or a class for expanded clones.

v_gene,len,d_gene,abundance,j_gene,CDR3aa,CDR3nt
TRBV5-1,15,TRBD2,-,TRBJ2-1,CASSLAGGRPGEQFF,TGCGCCAGCAGCTTGGCTGGCGGGAGACCTGGGGAGCAGTTCTTC
TRBV20-1,13,-,-,TRBJ1-5,CSAKQGCGKPQHF,TGCAGTGCTAAACAGGGTTGCGGGAAGCCCCAGCATTTT
TRBV7-2,14,TRBD2,many,TRBJ2-7,CASSRGLAAYEQYF,TGTGCCAGCAGCCGAGGACTAGCGGCCTACGAGCAGTACTTC
TRBV29-1,13,-,many,TRBJ2-1,CSVDRSAYNEQFF,TGCAGCGTTGACCGCAGCGCTTACAATGAGCAGTTCTTC
TRBV7-3,13,TRBD1,many,TRBJ2-7,CASSPGQGIKQYF,TGTGCCAGCAGCCCGGGACAGGGAATAAAGCAGTACTTC
TRBV4-1,15,-,many,TRBJ2-4,CASSQPRLAKNIQYF,TGCGCCAGCAGCCAACCCAGGCTAGCCAAAAACATTCAGTACTTC
TRBV10-1,13,-,many,TRBJ1-1,CASSETQGFGAFF,TGCGCCAGCAGTGAGACACAGGGATTTGGGGCTTTCTTT
TRBV5-5,12,-,many,TRBJ1-1,CASSWEEWGAFF,TGTGCCAGCAGCTGGGAGGAATGGGGAGCTTTCTTT
TRBV7-9,14,-,-,TRBJ2-5,CASSSRRAQETQYF,TGTGCCAGCAGCTCCCGACGGGCTCAAGAGACCCAGTACTTC
TRBV3-1,18,-,many,TRBJ2-1,CASSHNSPGESYYNEQFF,TGTGCCAGCAGCCATAACTCCCCGGGCGAAAGTTACTACAATGAGCAGTTCTTC